These 15 T cell receptor beta chains were all obtained from the same sample, sequenced in a study of cytomegalovirus exposure and HLA in healthy donors. 13 Jbeta primers and 60 Vbeta primers were used for the PCR. Profiling relied on immunoSEQ multiplex PCR, and the TCRdb table lists in-frame clones only, not all of them. The table includes 130,000 to 150,000 clones, over 60% detected once. The sample taken for sequencing was PBMCs. The receptors were sampled from a woman younger than 45 in good health and CMV-seronegative.

This sequence joins TRBV19 and TRBJ1-1, with TRBD1 as a possible D gene (5 bases). Germline V gives CDR1 LNHDA, CDR2 SQIVND (reference sequence). The CDR3 consists of 13 residues. V dropped 7 bases and J dropped 4 bases, with 13 bases sitting between them. The CDR3 is CASIGGDRTEAFF. The DNA for the CDR3 is TGTGCCAGTATTGGAGGGGATCGCACTGAAGCTTTCTTT.

V is TRBV18 and J is TRBJ1-5; D is ambiguous. Germline assignment: CDR1 KGHSH and CDR2 LQKENI. V was trimmed by 2 bases and J by 6 bases, leaving 11 bases between them. The CDR3 runs 14 residues. CDR3 sequence reads: CASSPDVAVQPQHF. The CDR3 DNA reads as TGTGCCAGCTCACCAGATGTCGCGGTTCAGCCCCAGCATTTT.

A remark on this clone: Other DNA sequences in the sample encode the same CDR3. J is TRBJ2-1 and V is TRBV5-6; D is ambiguous. This CDR3 spans 13 amino acids. Germline V gene sequence: CDR1 SGHDT, CDR2 YYEEEE. Trimming removed 1 base from V and 1 base from J, with 3 bases in between. CDR3: CASSLRSYNEQFF. DNA for the CDR3: TGTGCCAGCAGCTTGCGTTCCTACAATGAGCAGTTCTTC.

The chain links TRBV5-4 to TRBJ1-4; D perhaps matches TRBD1 (6 bases). Trimming stripped 4 bases from V and 0 bases from J, with 10 bases between. This CDR3 has 15 residues. In germline, CDR1 is SGHNT, CDR2 YYREEE (reference sequence). CDR3 in DNA: TGTGCCAGCAGCCCCTCAGGGGCAACTAATGAAAAACTGTTTTTT. It encodes CASSPSGATNEKLFF.

The J gene is TRBJ2-3, the V gene TRBV7-2, with 9 bases identical to TRBD2. Germline V gene sequence: CDR1 SGHTA, CDR2 FQGNSA. V lost 1 base and J lost 2; bases outside the gene matches: 4. This CDR3 spans 16 amino acids. The CDR3 region is CASSLVGGGVTDTQYF. CDR3 DNA sequence: TGTGCCAGCAGCTTAGTAGGCGGGGGGGTCACAGATACGCAGTATTTT.

The rearrangement joins TRBV29-1 to TRBJ1-1, with 7 nucleotides matching TRBD1. The germline gives CDR1 SQVTM, CDR2 ANQGSEA. The CDR3 totals 12 residues. The V gene end was trimmed by 7 bases and the J gene end by 1 base; junction bases not matched to a gene: 3. The CDR3, as DNA: TGCAGCGCGGGGACAGCGAACACTGAAGCTTTCTTT. Protein product: CSAGTANTEAFF.

The rearrangement links TRBV10-2 to TRBJ2-7; tentative D call: TRBD1 (5 bases). V was clipped by 6 bases and J by 6 bases, with 9 bases between them. Looked up from germline, CDR1 is WSHSY and CDR2 is SAAADI. The CDR3 spans 11 residues. The CDR3 bases are TGCGCCAGCAGGCAGGGTGGCGAGCAGTACTTC. Protein: CASRQGGEQYF.

Worth noting for this clone: This sample includes further DNA sequences coding for the same CDR3. The chain is built from TRBV27 and TRBJ1-2, with D possibly matching TRBD1 (6 bases). In germline, CDR1 is MNHEY, CDR2 SMNVEV (reference sequence). The CDR3 length is 14 residues. The germline V and J ends were trimmed by 3 bases and 2 bases, with 10 bases remaining between them. The CDR3 nucleotides are TGTGCCAGCAGTTTTTCAGGACAGAACTATGGCTACACCTTC. Translation gives CASSFSGQNYGYTF.

CDR3: CASSELDRSSYEQYF. The CDR3, as DNA: TGTGCCAGCAGTGAATTGGACAGGAGCTCCTACGAGCAGTACTTC. The chain employs TRBV6-1 and TRBJ2-7, with 7 bases matching TRBD1. V was pared by 2 bases and J by 0 bases, with 4 bases of the junction left unmatched. The CDR3 loop spans 15 amino acids. Germline loops: CDR1 MNHNS, CDR2 SASEGT.

This clone is a singleton in its sample. The rearrangement joins TRBV4-1 to TRBJ1-2; no reliable D call. The CDR3 runs 13 residues. V dropped 4 bases and J dropped 0 bases, with 6 bases sitting between them. Per germline, CDR1 MGHRA and CDR2 YSYEKL. CDR3 region: CASSRDPNYGYTF. DNA of the CDR3: TGCGCCAGCAGCCGCGATCCTAACTATGGCTACACCTTC.

A few counts support this clone. This chain uses TRBV4-3 with TRBJ1-3; TRBD1 aligns across 7 bases. The CDR3 extends over 17 amino acids. The V segment lost 0 bases and the J segment 0 bases; nucleotides outside the gene matches: 5. The germline V gene has CDR1 LGHNA and CDR2 YSLEER. The CDR3 loop reads CASSQEPGGISGNTIYF. The CDR3 bases are TGCGCCAGCAGCCAAGAGCCAGGGGGAATCTCTGGAAACACCATATATTTT.

The chain employs TRBV5-6 and TRBJ2-5, with 7 bases matching TRBD2. The junction had 5 bases not matched to a gene; V was cut back by 4 bases and J by 2 bases. Germline CDR1 reads SGHDT; CDR2 reads YYEEEE. The CDR3 runs 14 residues. The CDR3 nucleotides are TGTGCCAGCAGCATGACTAGCTTTCAAGAGACCCAGTACTTC. Translating it yields CASSMTSFQETQYF.

The gene calls are TRBV27 and TRBJ1-1; 9 nucleotides agree with TRBD1. The CDR3 totals 17 residues. CDR1 is MNHEY, CDR2 SMNVEV, per germline (reference sequence). The J segment lost 4 bases and the V segment lost 5 bases, leaving 14 bases of the junction unmatched. The CDR3 loop reads CASSTTGGEKRVTEAFF. DNA of the CDR3: TGTGCCAGCAGTACTACAGGGGGCGAAAAACGGGTCACTGAAGCTTTCTTT.

The CDR3 is CASGLDYSEAFF. The DNA for the CDR3 is TGTGCTAGTGGTTTGGATTACAGTGAAGCTTTCTTT. This chain joins TRBV12-5 and TRBJ1-1, with D unresolved. The V and J ends lost 1 base and 7 bases respectively, with 7 bases between them. This CDR3 is built from 12 residues. Per germline, CDR1 LGHNT and CDR2 FRNRAP.

V gene TRBV14 combines with J gene TRBJ2-3; D uncertain. This CDR3 has 14 residues. CDR1 and CDR2 from the germline V gene are SGHDN and FVKESK. Between the trimmed V and J ends, which lost 2 bases and 1 base, there was a span of 7 bases. The CDR3 reads CASSQIARTDTQYF. CDR3 bases: TGTGCCAGCAGCCAAATAGCTCGCACAGATACGCAGTATTTT.